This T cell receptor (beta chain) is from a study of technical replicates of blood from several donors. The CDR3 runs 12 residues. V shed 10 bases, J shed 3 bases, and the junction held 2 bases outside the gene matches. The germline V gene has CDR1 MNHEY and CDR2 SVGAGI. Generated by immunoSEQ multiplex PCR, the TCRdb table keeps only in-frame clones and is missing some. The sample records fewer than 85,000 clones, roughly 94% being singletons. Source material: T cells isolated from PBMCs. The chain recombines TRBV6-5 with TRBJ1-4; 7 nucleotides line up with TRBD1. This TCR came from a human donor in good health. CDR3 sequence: CATGQSNEKLFF. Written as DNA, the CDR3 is TGTGCCACGGGACAGTCTAATGAAAAACTGTTTTTT.